This TCR beta chain comes out of a study of cytomegalovirus exposure and HLA in healthy donors. The PCR made use of 60 Vbeta and 13 Jbeta primers. Generated by immunoSEQ multiplex PCR, the TCRdb table keeps only in-frame clones and is missing some. The data hold over 150,000 clones, with roughly 70% observed a single time. General study findings and limits: HLA-A and HLA-B allele assignments for most subjects were reportedly predicted accurately using TCR beta sequences. A previous analysis found most TCR beta V segments productive roughly 90% or roughly 30% of the time.

Germline V gene lookup returns CDR1 MNHEY and CDR2 SMNVEV (reference sequence). CDR3 size: 13 residues. Losses at the gene ends were 0 bases for V and 6 bases for J; bases not matched to a gene: 1. As for this clone: The antigen remains undetermined.

The receptor was derived from a male donor in good health and CMV-seronegative. Sequenced input: PBMCs. The chain employs TRBV27 and TRBJ1-1, with TRBD1 matching over 7 bases. CDR3 loop: CASSLSGTAEAFF. CDR3 coding DNA: TGTGCCAGCAGTTTATCGGGGACAGCTGAAGCTTTCTTT.